This note documents a single T cell receptor beta chain sequence. This record belongs to a study of a mutant IDH1 vaccine in newly diagnosed glioma. The time point was: baseline, week 1 (first vaccination visit). The sample's treatment: pre-vaccination baseline after standard-of-care therapy. Clones were read by immunoSEQ multiplex PCR, and TCRdb kept only the in-frame ones, dropping some. The sample comprises tens of thousands of clones, 80% to 95% of which are singletons, and 18% rests with the top ten. The sequence came from a man younger than 35 with glioma. Specimen: PBMCs, collected from a glioma patient treated with radiotherapy, temozolomide or both.

The CDR3 region is CASIPGQGIDGYTF. The CDR3 region has the DNA TGTGCCAGCATTCCGGGACAGGGAATCGATGGCTACACCTTC. The rearrangement joins TRBV28 to TRBJ1-2, with TRBD1 matching over 9 bases. Trimming removed 7 bases from V and 6 bases from J; junction bases left unmatched: 9. The CDR3 covers 14 residues. Germline values: CDR1 MDHEN, CDR2 SYDVKM.